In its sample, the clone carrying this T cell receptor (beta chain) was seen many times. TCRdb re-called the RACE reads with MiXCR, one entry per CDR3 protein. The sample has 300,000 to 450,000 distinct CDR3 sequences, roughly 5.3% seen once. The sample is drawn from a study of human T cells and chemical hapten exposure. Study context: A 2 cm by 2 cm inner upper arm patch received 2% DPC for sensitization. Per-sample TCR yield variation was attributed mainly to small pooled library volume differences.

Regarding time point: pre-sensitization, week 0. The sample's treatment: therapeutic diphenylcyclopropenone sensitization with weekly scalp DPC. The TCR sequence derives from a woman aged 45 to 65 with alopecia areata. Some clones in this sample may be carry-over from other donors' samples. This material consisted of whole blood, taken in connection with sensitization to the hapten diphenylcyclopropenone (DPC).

The CDR3 here is CASRYMGASTDTQYF. CDR3 DNA: TGCGCCAGCCGCTACATGGGGGCTAGCACAGATACGCAGTATTTT. The chain has TRBV5-1 and TRBJ2-3, with D perhaps TRBD1 (6 bases). V lost 7 bases and J lost 0, with 15 bases in between. The CDR3 covers 15 residues. Germline V gene sequence: CDR1 SGHRS, CDR2 YFSETQ.